The T cell receptor beta chain described here comes from a study of blood T cell repertoires in COVID-19. For the study at large: There were acute and convalescent COVID-19 samples, and they came from the United States, Italy and Spain. PBMCs, B-cell-depleted T cells, or T cells were the source of the cDNA or gDNA that made up the material.

V lost 9 bases, J lost 3 bases, and 11 bases lay in between. Germline V gene lookup returns CDR1 KGHDR and CDR2 SFDVKD. The CDR3 extends over 13 amino acids. In the study's own analysis: Estimation of nucleated cell counts was performed using reference gene primer amplification. Generated by immunoSEQ multiplex PCR, the TCRdb table keeps only in-frame clones and is missing some. For V, J and clone size, that table is used; D and trimming come from the DNA. This repertoire shows a few hundred thousand clones, roughly nine tenths found once; its top ten account for around 0.94%. This sequence originates from a woman aged 40 to 50 who had been exposed to COVID-19. This chain connects TRBV24-1 to TRBJ1-5, with D possibly matching TRBD1 (6 bases). Sequencing was performed on PBMCs or T cells enriched from blood (not recorded which). CDR3 DNA sequence: TGTGCCACCCGCCGGGACAACAATCAGCCCCAGCATTTT. Its protein is CATRRDNNQPQHF.